This T cell receptor beta chain was sequenced for a study of human T cells and chemical hapten exposure. Study overall: TCR yields per sample varied, mainly owing to small pooled library volume differences.

Each cDNA molecule in the library carried unique molecular identifiers. Original analysis: Samples held a median of about 94,000 TCRs, range 23,224–690,600. TCRdb re-called the RACE reads with MiXCR, one entry per CDR3 protein. TCRdb's processing, not the authors' own work, is the source of the V and J calls. The sample has roughly 71,000 distinct CDR3 sequences; roughly 6.6% are singletons. Time point in this sample: healthy volunteer bleed at 6 weeks. RNA extraction used unfractionated whole blood as the source of total RNA. The CDR3 extends over 15 amino acids. Unmatched junction bases numbered 9, after V lost 6 bases and J lost 2 bases. Germline V CDR1 and CDR2: MDHEN, SYDVKM. Study-wide results and caveats: TCRs exceeding a frequency of 1 in 1000 stayed unchanged under DPC sensitization.

This clonotype was found many times. The antigen is undetermined. This TCR derives from a female donor in good health. Some clones in this sample may be carry-over from other donors' samples. J is TRBJ2-7 and V is TRBV28, with 8 nucleotides matching TRBD2. The sample consisted of whole blood. Written as DNA, the CDR3 is TGTGCCAGCAGCGAACGGGGGGGGAACCCCTACGAGCAGTACTTC. Protein product: CASSERGGNPYEQYF. Full variable domain (outside the CDR3, taken from reference TRBV28 and TRBJ2-7): DVKVTQSSRYLVKRTGEKVFLECVQDMDHENMFWYRQDPGLGLRLIYFSYDVKMKEKGDIPEGYSVSREKKERFSLILESASTNQTSMYLCASSERGGNPYEQYFGPGTRLTVT.